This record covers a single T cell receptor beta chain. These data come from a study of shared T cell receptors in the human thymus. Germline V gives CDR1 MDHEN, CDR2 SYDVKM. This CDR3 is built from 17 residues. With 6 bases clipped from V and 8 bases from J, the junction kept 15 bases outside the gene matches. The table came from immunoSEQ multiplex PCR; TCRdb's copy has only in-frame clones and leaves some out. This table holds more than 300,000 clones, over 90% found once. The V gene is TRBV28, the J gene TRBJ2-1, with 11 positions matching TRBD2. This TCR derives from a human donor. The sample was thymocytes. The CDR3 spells CASSEFTLAGGIDEQFF. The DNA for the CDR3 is TGTGCCAGCAGCGAATTCACCTTAGCGGGAGGGATCGATGAGCAGTTCTTC.